Listed here are 29 T cell receptor beta chains from one sample, sequenced in a study of T cell responses to AZD1222 COVID-19 vaccine. The assay was immunoSEQ multiplex PCR, and TCRdb's table has in-frame clones only and misses some. The table shows around 170,000 clones, with approximately 91% occurring only once. Sequencing used peripheral blood, obtained on day 0 of AZD1222 vaccination. The source of these receptors is an adult in good health.

V gene TRBV7-8 combines with J gene TRBJ1-1; D remains ambiguous. Trimming took off 5 bases at V and 2 bases at J, with 24 bases between the two ends. In germline, CDR1 is SGHVS, CDR2 FQNEAQ. The CDR3 runs 18 residues. As DNA, the CDR3 is TGTGCCAGCAGCCCCATATATTCCCCACAGCTGCTCAACACTGAAGCTTTCTTT. Translating gives CASSPIYSPQLLNTEAFF.

This chain connects TRBV28 to TRBJ1-2; D is uncertain. Germline V lookup: CDR1 MDHEN, CDR2 SYDVKM. This CDR3 is built from 12 residues. V was clipped by 5 bases and J by 2 bases, with 6 bases between them. CDR3: CASSPANYGYTF. CDR3 DNA: TGTGCCAGCAGTCCGGCAAACTATGGCTACACCTTC.

This clone was recorded a few times. The gene calls are TRBV6-1 and TRBJ1-2, with D perhaps TRBD1 (6 bases). Deletions cut 0 bases from V and 4 bases from J, with 12 bases between. Germline V gives CDR1 MNHNS, CDR2 SASEGT. The length of the CDR3 is 15 residues. The CDR3 DNA reads TGTGCCAGCAGTGAAGCCACAGGGCGGAGCTATGGCTACACCTTC. The encoded protein is CASSEATGRSYGYTF.

V gene TRBV5-1 combines with J gene TRBJ1-1; no firm D call. CDR3 length: 16 residues. CDR1 SGHRS and CDR2 YFSETQ come from the germline V gene. V lost 4 bases to trimming and J lost 0 bases, with 16 bases between them. The CDR3 sequence: CASSMTSPGMNTEAFF. Here the CDR3 DNA reads TGCGCCAGCAGCATGACTTCACCTGGGATGAACACTGAAGCTTTCTTT.

The V call is TRBV13, the J call TRBJ2-7; 8 bases are shared with TRBD1. The V gene end was trimmed by 0 bases and the J gene end by 3 bases; junction bases not matched to a gene: 7. The CDR3 is made up of 16 amino acids. Germline values: CDR1 PRHDT, CDR2 FYEKMQ (reference sequence). The CDR3 region has the DNA TGTGCCAGCAGCTTAGGGCGGACAGGGCTTAACTACGAGCAGTACTTC. Its translation is CASSLGRTGLNYEQYF.

The V and J genes are TRBV7-9 and TRBJ2-1; TRBD1 aligns across 9 bases. With 5 bases clipped from V and 7 bases from J, the junction kept 15 bases outside the gene matches. CDR1 SEHNR and CDR2 FQNEAQ come from the germline V gene (reference sequence). This CDR3 contains 17 residues. This chain's CDR3 is CASSRQSPGTGINEQFF. As DNA, the CDR3 is TGTGCCAGCAGCCGCCAAAGTCCCGGGACAGGGATAAATGAGCAGTTCTTC.

The chain links TRBV24-1 to TRBJ1-1; 7 bases align to TRBD1. CDR3 size: 15 residues. Germline CDR1 is KGHDR and CDR2 is SFDVKD. J lost 1 base, V lost 7 bases, and 8 bases had no gene match. This CDR3 is CATRKNRGENTEAFF. CDR3 nucleotides: TGTGCCACCAGAAAAAACAGGGGAGAGAACACTGAAGCTTTCTTT.

As DNA, the CDR3 is TGTGCCAGCAGCGGCGCCGGGACAGGGGCAGAGACCCAGTACTTC. This translates into CASSGAGTGAETQYF. The chain carries TRBV7-8 and TRBJ2-5, with 10 positions matching TRBD1. This CDR3 region has 15 residues. Germline CDR1 and CDR2: SGHVS and FQNEAQ. V was clipped by 5 bases and J by 4 bases; unmatched bases: 7. Full variable domain (outside the CDR3, taken from reference TRBV7-8 and TRBJ2-5): GAGVSQSPRYKVAKRGQDVALRCDPISGHVSLFWYQQALGQGPEFLTYFQNEAQLDKSGLPSDRFFAERPEGSVSTLKIQRTQQEDSAVYLCASSGAGTGAETQYFGPGTRLLVL.

The V call is TRBV6-5, the J call TRBJ2-7, with 9 bases that match TRBD1. This CDR3 has 16 residues. CDR1 is MNHEY and CDR2 is SVGAGI in the germline V gene. After removal of 3 bases from V and 0 bases from J, the junction contained 6 bases not matched to a gene. The chain's CDR3 is CASSYGQGSSSYEQYF. CDR3 DNA: TGTGCCAGCAGTTATGGACAGGGGAGTAGCTCCTACGAGCAGTACTTC.

V is TRBV7-2 and J is TRBJ1-1, with a tentative D call TRBD1 (6 bases). CDR1 and CDR2 from the germline V gene are SGHTA and FQGNSA. The CDR3 runs to 15 residues. Between the trimmed V and J ends, which lost 5 bases and 0 bases, there was a span of 13 bases. The CDR3 DNA reads TGTGCCAGCAGCAGCCTAACAGGGATGAACACTGAAGCTTTCTTT. Its protein is CASSSLTGMNTEAFF.

Turning to this clone: Other DNA sequences from this sample encode an identical CDR3 as well. The chain combines TRBV24-1 with TRBJ2-3; D assignment may be TRBD1 or TRBD2 (5 bases each). The CDR3 contains 13 residues. V lost 5 bases to trimming and J lost 2 bases, with 7 bases between them. The germline CDR1 and CDR2 sequences are KGHDR and SFDVKD. Here the CDR3 reads CATSVGTTDTQYF. Here the CDR3 DNA reads TGTGCCACCAGTGTGGGGACCACAGATACGCAGTATTTT.

The chain is built from TRBV7-3 and TRBJ2-1; D not resolved. The CDR3 covers 18 residues. The germline CDR1 and CDR2 sequences are SGHTA and FQGTGA. With 1 base removed from V and 0 bases from J, the gap between germline ends came to 16 bases. The CDR3 loop is CASSLKPAISSSYNEQFF. CDR3 DNA: TGTGCCAGCAGCTTAAAACCCGCCATTTCCAGCTCCTACAATGAGCAGTTCTTC.

This chain connects TRBV19 to TRBJ2-3; D is perhaps TRBD1 (6 bases). In germline, CDR1 is LNHDA, CDR2 SQIVND (reference sequence). The CDR3 spans 15 residues. V lost 6 bases, J lost 4 bases, and 17 bases lay in between. The CDR3 nucleotides are TGTGCCAGTAGCATCACGGGGACAATGGCAGATACGCAGTATTTT. Protein sequence: CASSITGTMADTQYF.

CDR3 in DNA: TGTGCCAGCAGTTACTCAGGGGTGGGGGTTTACGAGCAGTACTTC. Protein sequence: CASSYSGVGVYEQYF. This chain joins TRBV6-5 and TRBJ2-7; D assignment may be TRBD1 or TRBD2 (5 bases each). V lost 0 bases to trimming and J lost 4 bases, with 13 bases between them. The CDR3 loop spans 15 amino acids. Per the germline V gene, CDR1 is MNHEY and CDR2 is SVGAGI.

In nucleotides, the CDR3 is TGCGCCAGCAGTCTCCCGACAGGGTTGAACACTGAAGCTTTCTTT. Its translation is CASSLPTGLNTEAFF. The rearrangement joins TRBV23-1 to TRBJ1-1; 7 bases are a match to TRBD1. TRBV23-1 is an ORF, and what it does is uncertain. V was pared by 4 bases and J by 0 bases, with 5 bases of the junction left unmatched. The CDR3 spans 15 residues.

The chain combines TRBV5-4 with TRBJ2-7; 12 nucleotides align to TRBD2. V lost 3 bases to trimming and J lost 3 bases; unmatched junction nucleotides: 4. Germline V gives CDR1 SGHNT, CDR2 YYREEE (reference sequence). This CDR3 contains 15 residues. Written as DNA, the CDR3 is TGTGCCAGCAGCTCATTGACTAGCGGGAGCTACGAGCAGTACTTC. Encoded protein: CASSSLTSGSYEQYF.

The rearrangement joins TRBV19 to TRBJ2-6; 7 nucleotides agree with TRBD1. Trimming at V came to 9 bases and at J to 0 bases, leaving 5 bases not matched to a gene. This CDR3 is built from 15 residues. The V gene's germline CDR1 is LNHDA and CDR2 SQIVND (reference sequence). This CDR3 reads CARPGQRSGANVLTF. The CDR3, as DNA: TGTGCCAGGCCGGGACAGCGCTCTGGGGCCAACGTCCTGACTTTC.

This clone was detected once. The chain combines TRBV5-6 with TRBJ1-1; 10 bases fit TRBD1. The CDR3 totals 14 residues. Germline V gene sequence: CDR1 SGHDT, CDR2 YYEEEE. Losses at the gene ends were 5 bases for V and 0 bases for J; bases not matched to a gene: 1. The CDR3 spells CASRGQGMNTEAFF. CDR3 coding DNA: TGTGCCAGCAGGGGACAGGGGATGAACACTGAAGCTTTCTTT.

The CDR3 DNA is TGTGCCAGCAGCGCAGGGGTAGAGACCCAGTACTTC. Its protein is CASSAGVETQYF. J is TRBJ2-5 and V is TRBV5-5, with a weak D call TRBD1 (6 bases). CDR3 length: 12 residues. V was clipped by 4 bases and J by 4 bases, with 8 bases between them. Germline V gene sequence: CDR1 SGHKS, CDR2 YYEKEE (reference sequence).

The chain has TRBV7-9 and TRBJ1-1; no firm D call. Trimming shortened V by 2 bases and J by 6 bases, and 7 bases separated the two germline ends. Per germline, CDR1 SEHNR and CDR2 FQNEAQ (reference sequence). This CDR3 region has 12 residues. As DNA, the CDR3 is TGTGCCAGCAGCTTACTGGGGTCTGAAGCTTTCTTT. Translated: CASSLLGSEAFF.

V is TRBV27 and J is TRBJ1-3; TRBD1 is a possible D gene (5 bases). The CDR3 is made up of 15 amino acids. Germline V CDR1 and CDR2: MNHEY, SMNVEV (reference sequence). Trimming took off 8 bases at V and 0 bases at J, with 14 bases between the two ends. The CDR3 region is CASLPGPSSGNTIYF. Here the CDR3 DNA reads TGTGCCAGCCTACCGGGGCCGAGCTCTGGAAACACCATATATTTT.

V gene TRBV12-3 or TRBV12-4 combines with J gene TRBJ1-2, with 7 bases that match TRBD1. The CDR3 totals 11 residues. V gave up 8 bases and J gave up 8 bases; unmatched junction bases: 5. CDR3 residues: CASERGLGYTF. CDR3 coding DNA: TGTGCCAGCGAAAGGGGGCTCGGCTACACCTTC.

The chain is built from TRBV6-5 and TRBJ2-7, with 9 bases matching TRBD1. Looked up from germline, CDR1 is MNHEY and CDR2 is SVGAGI. The CDR3 totals 13 residues. V trimming: 6 bases; J trimming: 6 bases; junction bases outside the gene matches: 6. The CDR3 protein is CASRNRGLSEQYF. CDR3 bases: TGTGCCAGCAGAAACAGGGGGCTCTCCGAGCAGTACTTC.

The J gene is TRBJ2-7, the V gene TRBV19, with 11 positions matching TRBD1. V was clipped by 6 bases and J by 12 bases; unmatched bases: 7. This CDR3 comprises 12 residues. Per the germline V gene, CDR1 is LNHDA and CDR2 is SQIVND (reference sequence). CDR3 residues: CASRRTGGEWYF. The CDR3 DNA reads TGTGCCAGTAGGAGGACAGGGGGCGAGTGGTACTTC.

V gene TRBV10-2 combines with J gene TRBJ2-5, with 8 bases matching TRBD2. The V gene's germline CDR1 is WSHSY and CDR2 SAAADI. The CDR3 totals 12 residues. With V trimmed by 6 bases and J by 3 bases, 0 bases remained unmatched. Here the CDR3 DNA reads TGCGCCAGCAGACTAGCGGAAGAGACCCAGTACTTC. Protein sequence: CASRLAEETQYF.

V is TRBV1 and J is TRBJ2-7; the table's D call of TRBD2 was not tested on the DNA. TRBV1 is annotated as a pseudogene. The CDR3 has 17 amino acids. The CDR3 loop is CTSSQDLLASIFHEQYF. The DNA for the CDR3 is TGCACCAGCAGCCAAGATTTACTAGCAAGTATCTTCCACGAGCAGTACTTC.

The CDR3 region has the DNA TGTGCCAGCAGCGTAGCGGTGCGGAGTGACACAGATACGCAGTATTTT. Translated: CASSVAVRSDTDTQYF. J is TRBJ2-3 and V is TRBV9; no definite D call. The CDR3 covers 16 residues. Per the germline V gene, CDR1 is SGDLS and CDR2 is YYNGEE. Trimming left V 0 bases short and J 2 bases short, with 13 bases between.

This chain uses TRBV10-3 with TRBJ2-5; D tentatively reads TRBD1 or TRBD2 (5 bases each). The CDR3 runs 14 residues. Trimming removed 6 bases at V and 4 bases at J, with 15 bases between. Germline assignment: CDR1 ENHRY and CDR2 SYGVKD. In nucleotides, the CDR3 is TGTGCCATCAGCGAGGGTCTCCAGGGAGAGACCCAGTACTTC. Amino acids: CAISEGLQGETQYF.

V and J are TRBV3-1 (or the pseudogene TRBV3-2) and TRBJ1-2; D not resolved. The V and J ends lost 0 bases and 6 bases respectively, with 11 bases between them. Germline V gene lookup returns CDR1 LGHDT and CDR2 YNNKEL (reference sequence). The CDR3 totals 14 residues. CDR3: CASSQDAREDGYTF. CDR3 DNA: TGTGCCAGCAGCCAAGATGCCCGGGAAGATGGCTACACCTTC.